This T cell receptor (beta chain) was sequenced during a study of blood T cell repertoires in COVID-19 (dated by TCRdb to the early 2020s). For the study in its entirety: Samples from collaborators originated in the United States, Italy and Spain and spanned both the acute and convalescent phases of COVID-19. The material from the prospective study consisted of cDNA or gDNA derived from T cells, B-cell-depleted T cells, or PBMCs. The dataset comprised deeply sampled blood TCRbeta repertoires from subjects exposed to, actively infected with, or recovered from COVID-19. A freely available public database, intended as a resource for researchers studying the immune response to SARS-CoV-2, is where the repertoires were released. Samples were obtained from the ongoing ImmuneRACE study (first 160 participants) and from 1,200 or so subjects provided by 6 global collaborators. The sample metadata nearly always contained a de-identified subject ID, COVID-19 status, age in years and sex. Where HLA class I and class II types were available, the types were taken from metadata supplied by the sample provider, not from assay-based typing. Overall study outcomes, separate from this receptor: The amount of clinical and demographic metadata varied by source and participant and was provided uncurated.

As to this clone: The antigen it recognizes is unknown. Per-base quality was not reported, and no clone a single base away is much larger than it.

In Seattle, one collaborating source enrolled patients while the infection was active and tracked those patients longitudinally over the course of disease. Each collaborating institution followed its own protocols to collect whole blood in K2EDTA tubes. For TCRbeta analysis, collaborators shipped samples in one of three forms: frozen whole blood, isolated PBMCs, or DNA extracted from either of those sample types. TCRbeta CDR3 regions were amplified from genomic DNA by means of the immunoSEQ Assay, a bias-controlled multiplex PCR. The authors processed their data as follows. The number of nucleated cells in each sample was estimated from the amplification of reference gene primers within the assay. Sequence reads were collapsed and filtered to measure the absolute abundance of every unique TCRbeta CDR3 rearrangement. For each sample, productive Simpson clonality was calculated as the square root of Simpson's diversity index across productive rearrangements. The table comes from immuneACCESS by way of TCRdb, which keeps in-frame sequences with V and J called. Part of the clones is missing from these tables; in studies checked, under half for an unresolved V gene and the rest for unknown reasons. V and J calls and clone size are those listed in that table; D and trimming were worked out from the DNA. The sample table lists approximately 270,000 clones, about four fifths of them with a count of one. The leading ten clones occupy approximately 15% of the sample.

The CDR3 runs 15 residues from the cysteine to the phenylalanine. Just the 45-base CDR3 DNA is kept, in frame starting at base 1. The V end gives up 5 bases and the J end 5 bases, leaving 11 bases in the junction not matched to a gene. CDR1 and CDR2 are drawn from the germline V gene: MNHEY, SVGEGT. The receptor was isolated from a person aged 65 to 85 with COVID-19, enrolled during active disease. This chain is built from TRBV6-2 or TRBV6-3 and TRBJ1-1; 7 bases in the junction line up with TRBD1. Sequences were obtained from peripheral blood. The CDR3 amino acid sequence is: CASSLRTGGGTEAFF. The DNA sequence follows: TGTGCCAGCAGTCTACGGACAGGTGGAGGGACTGAAGCTTTCTTT.